Listed below are T cell receptor beta chains from one sample, sequenced in a study of T cell responses to AZD1222 COVID-19 vaccine. The method was immunoSEQ multiplex PCR; TCRdb's version includes in-frame clones alone and lacks a portion of them. The data hold about 130,000 clones, with roughly 91% observed a single time. The source was peripheral blood, collected 28 days after the second AZD1222 dose. All receptors derive from an adult who received the AZD1222 COVID-19 vaccine. The CDR3 runs from the conserved cysteine through the conserved F or W. Each record gives: J gene, D gene, V gene, clone size, CDR3 protein, CDR3 DNA. The D gene is left open where the match is weak. Part of the rows lack a size; the others show once, few, many or a class for expanded clones.

>TRBJ2-3|TRBD1|TRBV5-6|NA
CASSMDRGLVTDTQYF
TGTGCCAGCAGCATGGACAGGGGTTTAGTCACAGATACGCAGTATTTT
>TRBJ2-5|NA|TRBV12-3/TRBV12-4|NA
CASSGLLQETQYF
TGTGCCAGCAGCGGGCTGCTCCAAGAGACCCAGTACTTC
>TRBJ2-1|TRBD1|TRBV20-1|NA
CSASQGADNEQFF
TGCAGTGCTAGTCAGGGGGCGGACAATGAGCAGTTCTTC
>TRBJ1-4|NA|TRBV30|NA
CAWGNRATNEKLFF
TGTGCCTGGGGAAACAGGGCTACGAATGAAAAACTGTTTTTT
>TRBJ2-5|NA|TRBV24-1|NA
CATSDPTSEGETQYF
TGTGCCACCAGTGACCCCACTAGTGAGGGAGAGACCCAGTACTTC
>TRBJ2-1|NA|TRBV7-2|NA
CASSRYGGPNEQFF
TGTGCCAGCAGCCGGTATGGTGGTCCCAATGAGCAGTTCTTC
>TRBJ2-1|TRBD2|TRBV24-1|NA
CATSDPRGAGDLNEQFF
TGTGCCACCAGTGATCCCCGTGGAGCGGGAGACCTGAATGAGCAGTTCTTC
>TRBJ2-1|TRBD2|TRBV19|NA
CASSPRLAGSYNEQFF
TGTGCCAGTAGTCCGAGACTAGCGGGAAGCTACAATGAGCAGTTCTTC
>TRBJ1-6|NA|TRBV19|NA
CASRGQRNSPLHF
TGTGCCAGTAGGGGACAAAGAAATTCACCCCTCCACTTT
>TRBJ1-2|NA|TRBV14|NA
CASSQGTDYGYTF
TGTGCCAGCAGCCAAGGGACGGACTATGGCTACACCTTC
>TRBJ1-5|NA|TRBV12-3/TRBV12-4|NA
CASGLGQPQHF
TGTGCCAGCGGGTTGGGGCAGCCCCAGCATTTT
>TRBJ1-2|NA|TRBV2|NA
CASSELPGNGYTF
TGTGCCAGCAGTGAACTCCCAGGTAACGGCTACACCTTC
>TRBJ1-3|NA|TRBV9|NA
CASSVAAASGNTIYF
TGTGCCAGCAGCGTAGCGGCAGCCTCTGGAAACACCATATATTTT
>TRBJ2-5|NA|TRBV4-1|NA
CASSQMGEETQYF
TGCGCCAGCAGCCAAATGGGGGAAGAGACCCAGTACTTC
>TRBJ2-1|NA|TRBV4-2|NA
CASSQDPEPQGQRFF
TGTGCCAGCAGCCAAGATCCGGAGCCGCAGGGGCAAAGGTTCTTC
>TRBJ1-1|NA|TRBV29-1|NA
CSVGARAMNTEAFF
TGCAGCGTGGGTGCAAGGGCAATGAACACTGAAGCTTTCTTT
>TRBJ2-1|TRBD1|TRBV15|NA
CATSRPGQGSFEQFF
TGTGCCACCAGCAGGCCGGGACAGGGATCCTTCGAGCAGTTCTTC
>TRBJ1-1|TRBD1|TRBV19|NA
CASSIVGQGKTEAFF
TGTGCCAGTAGTATAGTGGGACAGGGAAAGACTGAAGCTTTCTTT
>TRBJ1-2|NA|TRBV7-3|NA
CASAPRQAYGYTF
TGTGCCAGCGCCCCGCGACAGGCCTATGGCTACACCTTC
>TRBJ1-5|NA|TRBV6-5|NA
CASSYSSGLNQPQHF
TGTGCCAGCAGTTACTCGTCAGGGCTCAATCAGCCCCAGCATTTT
>TRBJ1-3|NA|TRBV5-1|NA
CASSSDFNTIYF
TGCGCCAGCAGCTCGGACTTCAACACCATATATTTT
>TRBJ1-2|TRBD1|TRBV5-6|NA
CASSLGQPYGYTF
TGTGCCAGCAGCCTGGGACAGCCTTATGGCTACACCTTC
>TRBJ2-7|TRBD2|TRBV28|NA
CASSSLAGGVYEQYF
TGTGCCAGCAGCTCACTAGCGGGAGGGGTTTACGAGCAGTACTTC
>TRBJ1-2|NA|TRBV9|NA
CASSVGTGEPIYGYTF
TGTGCCAGCAGCGTAGGAACGGGAGAACCAATCTATGGCTACACCTTC
>TRBJ2-7|NA|TRBV11-3|few
CASSLDPNADEQYF
TGTGCCAGCAGCTTAGATCCCAATGCCGACGAGCAGTACTTC